The sequence of this TCR beta chain was determined in a study of PD-1 blockade in classical Hodgkin lymphoma. Libraries were prepared by immunoSEQ multiplex PCR; TCRdb keeps only in-frame clonotypes and omits some of them. The profile shows about 21,000 clones, approximately 69% of them singletons. The V gene's germline CDR1 is SGHKS and CDR2 YYEKEE (reference sequence). This CDR3 is built from 14 residues. V shed 2 bases and J shed 5 bases, with 11 bases lying between them. As to this clone: What it binds is unknown.

Overall study findings and caveats: Patients with a complete response exhibited baseline diversity comparable to newly diagnosed patients. Possible causes of repertoire differences, disease activity or prior therapy, remain undefined. Diversity in CD4+ TCRs, unlike that measured in CD8+ TCRs, had risen significantly by C4D1.

All patients relapsed after autologous stem cell transplantation, and brentuximab vedotin exposure varied. When best responses were assessed, they were complete response, partial response or progressive disease. The V call is TRBV5-5, the J call TRBJ2-1; perhaps TRBD2 as D (6 bases). The sequenced sample was peripheral blood mononuclear cells (PBMCs), obtained at baseline. The sequence was obtained from a human donor with classical Hodgkin lymphoma. CDR3 loop: CASSFGGLNNEQFF. The CDR3 region has the DNA TGTGCCAGCAGCTTCGGGGGACTCAACAATGAGCAGTTCTTC.